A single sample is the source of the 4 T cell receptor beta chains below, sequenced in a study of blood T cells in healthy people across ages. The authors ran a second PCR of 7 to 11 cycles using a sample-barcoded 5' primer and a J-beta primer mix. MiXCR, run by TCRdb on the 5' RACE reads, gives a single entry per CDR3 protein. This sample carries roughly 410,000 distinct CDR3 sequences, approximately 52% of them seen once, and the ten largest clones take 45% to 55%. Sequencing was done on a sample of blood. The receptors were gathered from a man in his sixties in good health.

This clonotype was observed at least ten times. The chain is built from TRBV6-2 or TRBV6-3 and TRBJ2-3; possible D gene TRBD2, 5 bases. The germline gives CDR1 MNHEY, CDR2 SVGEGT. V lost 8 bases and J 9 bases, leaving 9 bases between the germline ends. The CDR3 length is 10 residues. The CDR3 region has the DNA TGTGCCAGCCCGCCGGGAACGCAGTATTTT. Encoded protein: CASPPGTQYF.

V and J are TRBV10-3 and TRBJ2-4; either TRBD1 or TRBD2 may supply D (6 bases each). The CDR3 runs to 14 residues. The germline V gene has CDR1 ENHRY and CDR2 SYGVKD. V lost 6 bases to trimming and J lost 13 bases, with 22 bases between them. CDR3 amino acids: CAIREQGDTGEQYF. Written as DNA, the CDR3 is TGTGCCATCAGGGAACAGGGCGATACGGGGGAGCAGTACTTC.

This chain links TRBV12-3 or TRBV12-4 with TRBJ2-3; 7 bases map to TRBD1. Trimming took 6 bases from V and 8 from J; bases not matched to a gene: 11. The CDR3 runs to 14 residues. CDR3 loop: CASSRRDSMGTQYF. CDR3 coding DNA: TGTGCCAGCAGCCGCCGGGACAGTATGGGTACGCAGTATTTT.

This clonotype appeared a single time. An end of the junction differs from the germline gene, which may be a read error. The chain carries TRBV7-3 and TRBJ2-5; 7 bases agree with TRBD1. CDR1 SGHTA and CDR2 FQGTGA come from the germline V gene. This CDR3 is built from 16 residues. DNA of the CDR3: TGTGCCAGCAGCTTAGGAGGCAGGGGGAACCAAGAGACCCAGTATTTC. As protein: CASSLGGRGNQETQYF.